These 27 T cell receptor beta chains came from one sample sequenced in a study of blood T cells in healthy people across ages. Next came a second PCR, run for about 7 to 12 cycles, which used a sample-barcoded 5' primer along with a J-beta primer mix. MiXCR was run by TCRdb on the 5' RACE reads, yielding one entry per CDR3 protein. This repertoire shows roughly 1.9 million distinct CDR3 sequences, about two fifths found once; its top ten account for about 23%. Sequences were obtained from blood. The receptors shown here come from a human donor in good health.

The chain combines TRBV20-1 with TRBJ2-7; possibly TRBD1 or TRBD2 for D (5 bases each). V lost 3 bases and J lost 0, with 9 bases in between. The V gene's germline CDR1 is DFQATT and CDR2 SNEGSKA (reference sequence). CDR3 length: 13 amino acids. The CDR3 region is CSASKGSSYEQYF. The CDR3 region has the DNA TGCAGTGCTAGTAAGGGGAGCTCCTACGAGCAGTACTTC.

This clonotype was detected a few times. The J gene is TRBJ1-2, the V gene TRBV4-1, with D possibly being TRBD1 (6 bases). Germline assignment: CDR1 MGHRA and CDR2 YSYEKL. This CDR3 contains 14 residues. Trimming shortened V by 6 bases and J by 8 bases, and 19 bases separated the two germline ends. CDR3 protein: CASRSTGTSRGYTF. The CDR3 nucleotides are TGCGCCAGCAGATCGACAGGAACGTCAAGGGGCTACACCTTC.

Comment on this clonotype: A much larger clone lies one base from this, so it may be a read error. This sequence joins TRBV9 and TRBJ2-3; possible D gene TRBD2, 6 bases. From germline, CDR1 is SGDLS and CDR2 YYNGEE. The CDR3 has 15 residues. With 3 bases removed from V and 4 bases from J, the gap between germline ends came to 15 bases. The DNA of the CDR3 is TGTGCCAGCAGCGCAGCGGCCGCGGGGTCAGATACGCAGTATTTT. This translates into CASSAAAAGSDTQYF.

CDR3 in amino acids: CASSQEGLAGITDTQYF. The CDR3 bases are TGTGCCAGCAGCCAAGAGGGACTAGCGGGGATCACAGATACGCAGTATTTT. J is TRBJ2-3 and V is TRBV4-2, with 13 positions matching TRBD2. Unmatched junction bases numbered 2, after V lost 0 bases and J lost 2 bases. This CDR3 contains 17 residues. Germline V gene data show CDR1 as LGHNA and CDR2 as YNFKEQ.

This clonotype was detected a few times. The chain is built from TRBV12-3 or TRBV12-4 and TRBJ1-2; 7 bases align to TRBD1. This CDR3 has 14 residues. V shed 3 bases, J shed 5 bases, and the junction held 6 bases outside the gene matches. CDR3 region: CASSLGTVSYGYTF. The CDR3 nucleotides read TGTGCCAGCAGTTTGGGGACAGTCTCATATGGCTACACCTTC.

J is TRBJ2-1 and V is TRBV10-3, with 7 positions matching TRBD1. Germline V lookup: CDR1 ENHRY, CDR2 SYGVKD. This CDR3 spans 18 amino acids. The V gene end was trimmed by 8 bases and the J gene end by 8 bases; junction bases not matched to a gene: 24. CDR3 region: CAIGQIQTGKTFEDEQFF. In DNA form, the CDR3 reads TGTGCCATCGGACAGATACAGACAGGGAAGACTTTTGAGGATGAGCAGTTCTTC.

The chain links TRBV4-2 to TRBJ2-6; unclear D gene. The CDR3 is 15 residues long. The germline V gene has CDR1 LGHNA and CDR2 YNFKEQ. The V and J ends lost 7 bases and 3 bases respectively, with 13 bases between them. The CDR3: CASNPPTDGANVLTF. The CDR3 DNA sequence: TGTGCCAGCAACCCGCCCACCGATGGGGCCAACGTCCTGACTTTC.

This clonotype was counted at least ten times. The rearrangement uses TRBV20-1 and TRBJ1-2; the match to TRBD1 covers 9 bases. V was pared by 3 bases and J by 4 bases, with 3 bases of the junction left unmatched. CDR1 and CDR2 (germline): DFQATT, SNEGSKA (reference sequence). There are 13 residues in the CDR3. CDR3 loop: CSARDRGGYGYTF. CDR3 DNA: TGCAGTGCTAGGGACAGGGGAGGCTATGGCTACACCTTC.

CDR3 amino acids: CSARVEGADTQYF. CDR3 DNA sequence: TGCAGTGCTAGAGTCGAGGGAGCAGATACGCAGTATTTT. The chain is built from TRBV20-1 and TRBJ2-3; D is possibly TRBD2 (5 bases). This CDR3 is 13 amino acids long. The V end lost 1 base, the J end lost 4 bases, and 9 bases lay between the germline ends. Germline-derived CDR1 and CDR2 are DFQATT and SNEGSKA (reference sequence).

The chain combines TRBV20-1 with TRBJ1-2; D is possibly TRBD1 (6 bases). The CDR3 runs 14 residues. V dropped 6 bases and J dropped 2 bases, with 16 bases sitting between them. Germline V gene data show CDR1 as DFQATT and CDR2 as SNEGSKA (reference sequence). The DNA of the CDR3 is TGCAGTGCCGTTAGACAGGCGGGGAACTATGGCTACACCTTC. It yields the protein CSAVRQAGNYGYTF.

V is TRBV5-1 and J is TRBJ1-2; D call uncertain. CDR1 is SGHRS, CDR2 YFSETQ, per germline. The CDR3 runs to 13 residues. Between the trimmed V and J ends, which lost 1 base and 6 bases, there was a span of 10 bases. CDR3 loop: CASSLTYGDGYTF. In nucleotides, the CDR3 is TGCGCCAGCAGCTTGACCTACGGAGATGGCTACACCTTC.

This clonotype was detected many times. J is TRBJ1-2 and V is TRBV20-1; 7 positions match TRBD1. V shed 3 bases, J shed 8 bases, and the junction held 9 bases outside the gene matches. Germline assignment: CDR1 DFQATT and CDR2 SNEGSKA (reference sequence). The CDR3 totals 13 residues. The CDR3 DNA reads as TGCAGTGCTAGGGTCCGGCCAGGGGGAGGCTACACCTTC. This encodes CSARVRPGGGYTF.

The sample holds a few counts of this clonotype. The chain is built from TRBV9 and TRBJ2-7; 8 bases map to TRBD2. After removal of 0 bases from V and 1 base from J, the junction contained 3 bases not matched to a gene. The CDR3 has 15 amino acids. CDR1 SGDLS and CDR2 YYNGEE come from the germline V gene. The CDR3 region has the DNA TGTGCCAGCAGCGTAGGCGGGGGGACATCCTACGAGCAGTACTTC. Its protein is CASSVGGGTSYEQYF.

The rearrangement links TRBV11-2 to TRBJ1-2; D might be TRBD1 (5 bases). V lost 0 bases and J lost 6, with 11 bases in between. The CDR3 loop spans 14 amino acids. Germline assignment: CDR1 SGHAT and CDR2 FQNNGV. CDR3 sequence reads: CASSLDGGAHGYTF. As DNA, the CDR3 is TGTGCCAGCAGCTTAGACGGAGGGGCCCATGGCTACACCTTC. The full variable domain, completed using reference TRBV11-2 and TRBJ1-2, is EAGVAQSPRYKIIEKRQSVAFWCNPISGHATLYWYQQILGQGPKLLIQFQNNGVVDDSQLPKDRFSAERLKGVDSTLKIQPAKLEDSAVYLCASSLDGGAHGYTFGSGTRLTVV.

The chain links TRBV7-9 to TRBJ1-5; D remains unclear. CDR1 and CDR2 (germline): SEHNR, FQNEAQ (reference sequence). The CDR3 has 12 residues. V shed 3 bases and J shed 7 bases, with 7 bases lying between them. This CDR3 is CASSFPAQPQHF. CDR3 DNA: TGTGCCAGCAGCTTCCCGGCGCAGCCCCAGCATTTT.

The genes are TRBV27 and TRBJ2-7; maybe TRBD1 (5 bases). The germline CDR1 and CDR2 sequences are MNHEY and SMNVEV (reference sequence). This CDR3 spans 15 amino acids. Trimming removed 2 bases at V and 3 bases at J, with 14 bases between. The CDR3 DNA follows: TGTGCCAGCAGTTTAGGCGGAGTAGGGGACTACGAGCAGTACTTC. Translation: CASSLGGVGDYEQYF.

This chain joins TRBV7-3 and TRBJ2-5, with 11 bases fitting TRBD2. CDR3 length: 15 residues. V lost 5 bases, J lost 11 bases, and 13 bases stayed unmatched. Germline CDR1 and CDR2: SGHTA and FQGTGA. The CDR3 DNA reads TGTGCCAGCAGCCTCCTAGCGGGGGGCCCTACAGAGCAGTACTTC. Residues: CASSLLAGGPTEQYF.

The chain carries TRBV2 and TRBJ1-1; 10 bases agree with TRBD1. CDR1 and CDR2 from the germline V gene are SNHLY and FYNNEI. V trimming: 7 bases; J trimming: 5 bases; junction bases outside the gene matches: 13. The CDR3 spans 16 residues. CDR3 DNA: TGTGCCAGCAACGTCCCGGGACAGGGGAGAGGGACTGAAGCTTTCTTT. The encoded protein is CASNVPGQGRGTEAFF.

J is TRBJ2-7 and V is TRBV27; TRBD1 or TRBD2 may be the D gene (5 bases each). Trimming shortened V by 2 bases and J by 2 bases, and 22 bases separated the two germline ends. CDR1 MNHEY and CDR2 SMNVEV come from the germline V gene (reference sequence). The length of the CDR3 is 18 residues. The CDR3 loop is CASSLEGPGTLGPYEQYF. In nucleotides, the CDR3 is TGTGCCAGCAGTTTAGAGGGTCCCGGGACCCTTGGTCCCTACGAGCAGTACTTC.

Notes on this clonotype: An end of the junction differs from the germline gene, which may be a read error. The V gene is TRBV5-1, the J gene TRBJ2-6, with D perhaps TRBD1 (5 bases). Germline V gives CDR1 SGHRS, CDR2 YFSETQ. The CDR3 runs to 15 residues. The CDR3 nucleotides read TGCGCCAGCAGCTTGGGCTCCTCTGGGGCCGACGTCCTGACTTTC. Protein: CASSLGSSGADVLTF.

Here the CDR3 reads CSAPSVYSNQPQHF. Here the CDR3 DNA reads TGCAGTGCCCCGTCAGTCTATAGCAATCAGCCCCAGCATTTT. The chain combines TRBV20-1 with TRBJ1-5; D not resolved. The CDR3 contains 14 residues. V lost 6 bases, J lost 0 bases, and 12 bases lay in between. Germline CDR1 DFQATT, CDR2 SNEGSKA (reference sequence).

This clonotype was picked up a small number of times. This may stem from a read error, because a much larger clone lies one nucleotide away. The genes are TRBV6-2 or TRBV6-3 and TRBJ1-1; no clear D gene. The CDR3 runs to 13 residues. V gave up 7 bases and J gave up 2 bases, with 11 bases separating them. The germline gives CDR1 MNHEY, CDR2 SVGEGT. The chain's CDR3 is CASTIGENTEAFF. In nucleotides, the CDR3 is TGTGCCAGCACTATAGGAGAAAACACTGAAGCTTTCTTT.

The chain recombines TRBV20-1 with TRBJ2-3, with D possibly matching TRBD2 (6 bases). V lost 5 bases and J lost 5, with 23 bases in between. CDR1 is DFQATT, CDR2 SNEGSKA, per germline (reference sequence). This CDR3 is 16 amino acids long. CDR3: CSAPRLLGGVRDTQYF. The CDR3 DNA sequence: TGCAGTGCTCCACGTCTCCTTGGCGGGGTTCGAGATACGCAGTATTTT.

This clonotype has only a few counts. This chain uses TRBV11-2 with TRBJ1-4, with D hard to call. CDR3 length: 17 amino acids. V lost 3 bases and J lost 1, with 15 bases in between. The germline V gene encodes CDR1 SGHAT and CDR2 FQNNGV. The CDR3 nucleotides read TGTGCCAGCAGCTTGAGGCGGATTGGATTAACTAATGAAAAACTGTTTTTT. It yields the protein CASSLRRIGLTNEKLFF.

The chain joins TRBV7-2 to TRBJ1-2; TRBD1 matches 8 bases. Germline V gives CDR1 SGHTA, CDR2 FQGNSA. The CDR3 is 15 residues long. V lost 7 bases and J lost 0; bases outside the gene matches: 7. CDR3 protein: CASTVRTGTNYGYTF. The CDR3 bases are TGTGCCAGCACCGTCAGGACAGGGACTAACTATGGCTACACCTTC.

This clonotype was seen only a few times. The V gene is TRBV24-1, the J gene TRBJ2-3, with D perhaps TRBD2 (5 bases). Germline assignment: CDR1 KGHDR and CDR2 SFDVKD. CDR3 size: 18 residues. Deletions cut 0 bases from V and 4 bases from J, with 19 bases between. This CDR3 reads CATSDLTPDWPTADTQYF. CDR3 sequence (DNA): TGTGCCACCAGTGATTTGACCCCGGACTGGCCCACCGCAGATACGCAGTATTTT.

CDR3 protein: CASSWTGGITGNTIYF. The CDR3, as DNA: TGTGCCAGCAGTTGGACAGGGGGTATAACTGGAAACACCATATATTTT. The rearrangement joins TRBV12-3 or TRBV12-4 to TRBJ1-3, with TRBD1 matching 10 bases. Germline trimming cut 4 bases from V and 2 bases from J; bases unmatched to any gene: 5. CDR3 length: 16 residues.